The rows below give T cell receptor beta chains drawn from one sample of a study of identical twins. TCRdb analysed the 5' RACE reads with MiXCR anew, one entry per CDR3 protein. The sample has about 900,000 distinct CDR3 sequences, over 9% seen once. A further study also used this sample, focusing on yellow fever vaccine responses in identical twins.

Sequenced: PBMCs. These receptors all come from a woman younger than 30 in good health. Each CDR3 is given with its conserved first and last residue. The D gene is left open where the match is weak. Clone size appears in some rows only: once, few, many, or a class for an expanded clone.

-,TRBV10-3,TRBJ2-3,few,CAISDKILGRTDTQYF,TGTGCCATCAGTGACAAGATTTTGGGACGCACAGATACGCAGTATTTT
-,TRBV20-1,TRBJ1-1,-,CSAGEGAEAFF,TGCAGTGCCGGAGAGGGCGCTGAAGCTTTCTTT
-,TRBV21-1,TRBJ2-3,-,CANSKELDTHTDTQYF,TGTGCCAACAGCAAAGAACTGGACACACACACAGATACGCAGTATTTT
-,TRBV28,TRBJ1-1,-,CASRGGFWAFF,TGTGCCAGCAGGGGGGGTTTTTGGGCTTTCTTT
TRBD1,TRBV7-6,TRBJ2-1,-,CASSQPTGTGEQFF,TGTGCCAGCAGCCAGCCGACAGGGACCGGTGAGCAGTTCTTC
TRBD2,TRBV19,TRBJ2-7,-,CASSAGLAGGSSQYF,TGTGCCAGTAGTGCGGGACTAGCGGGGGGTTCATCGCAGTACTTC
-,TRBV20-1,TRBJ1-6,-,CSAGTALNSPLHF,TGCAGTGCCGGGACTGCGTTAAATTCACCCCTCCACTTT
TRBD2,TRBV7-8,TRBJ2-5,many,CASSLGLALQETQYF,TGTGCCAGCAGCTTAGGACTAGCCCTCCAAGAGACCCAGTACTTC
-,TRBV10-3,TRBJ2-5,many,CAISEREETQYF,TGTGCCATCAGTGAGAGGGAGGAGACCCAGTACTTC
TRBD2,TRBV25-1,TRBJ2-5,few,CASSPRPGGQETQYF,TGTGCCAGCAGCCCTCGCCCGGGGGGGCAAGAGACCCAGTACTTC
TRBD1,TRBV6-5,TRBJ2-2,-,CASSYSGQGAETGELFF,TGTGCCAGCAGTTACTCGGGACAGGGGGCTGAGACCGGGGAGCTGTTTTTT
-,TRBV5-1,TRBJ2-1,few,CASRSAGLMPWNEQFF,TGCGCCAGCAGGTCCGCGGGACTCATGCCTTGGAATGAGCAGTTCTTC
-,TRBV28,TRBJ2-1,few,CASSPLANSYNEQFF,TGTGCCAGCAGTCCACTAGCCAACTCCTACAATGAGCAGTTCTTC
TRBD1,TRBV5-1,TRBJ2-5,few,CASSLGAGGTETQYF,TGCGCCAGCAGCTTGGGGGCAGGGGGCACAGAGACCCAGTACTTC
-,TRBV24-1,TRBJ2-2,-,CATSDSPVLETGELFF,TGTGCCACCAGTGACTCTCCCGTACTAGAGACCGGGGAGCTGTTTTTT
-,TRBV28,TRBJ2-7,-,CASSLQVRAFYEQYF,TGTGCCAGCAGTCTACAGGTCCGGGCTTTCTACGAGCAGTACTTC
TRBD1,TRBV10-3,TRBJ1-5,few,CAISTGTGDNQPQHF,TGTGCCATCAGTACCGGGACAGGGGACAATCAGCCCCAGCATTTT
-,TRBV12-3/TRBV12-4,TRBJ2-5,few,CASSFQGLFGETQYF,TGTGCCAGCAGTTTCCAGGGGTTGTTCGGAGAGACCCAGTACTTC
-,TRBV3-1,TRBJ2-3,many,CASSLDPSTDTQYF,TGTGCCAGCAGCCTGGACCCTAGCACAGATACGCAGTATTTT
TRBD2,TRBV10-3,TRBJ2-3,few,CAISDGSGGPTDTQYF,TGTGCCATCAGTGATGGGAGCGGGGGGCCCACAGATACGCAGTATTTT
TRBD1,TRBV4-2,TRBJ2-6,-,CASSQDNRGTPGANVLTF,TGTGCCAGCAGCCAAGATAACAGGGGAACGCCTGGGGCCAACGTCCTGACTTTC
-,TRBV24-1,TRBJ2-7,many,CATSDRQGSDPYEQYF,TGTGCCACCAGTGATCGTCAGGGATCCGACCCCTACGAGCAGTACTTC
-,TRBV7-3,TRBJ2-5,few,CASSLTGSTFQETQYF,TGTGCCAGCAGCTTAACAGGGTCAACCTTCCAAGAGACCCAGTACTTC